The 6 T cell receptor beta chains presented below share a single source sample, sequenced in a study of cytomegalovirus exposure and HLA in healthy donors. Researchers ran the PCR with 60 Vbeta and 13 Jbeta primers. The method was immunoSEQ multiplex PCR; TCRdb's version includes in-frame clones alone and lacks a portion of them. The repertoire includes roughly 140,000 clones, 60% to 85% of them detected once, and roughly 6.7% sits in the top ten. Sequencing was carried out using PBMCs. The receptors were sampled from a woman aged 35 to 49 in good health and CMV-seropositive.

The chain is built from TRBV23-1 and TRBJ2-3; D is unresolved. TRBV23-1 is an ORF for which the function is uncertain. This CDR3 has 16 amino acids. The V and J ends lost 3 bases and 2 bases respectively, with 15 bases between them. The CDR3 DNA reads TGCGCCAGCAGTCACCCTCGGCAGGCTAACACAGATACGCAGTATTTT. Encoded protein: CASSHPRQANTDTQYF.

This chain joins TRBV28 and TRBJ2-5, with D uncertain. V lost 5 bases and J lost 5, with 15 bases in between. Germline lookup yields CDR1 MDHEN and CDR2 SYDVKM. CDR3 length: 14 residues. The DNA of the CDR3 is TGTGCCAGCAGTACCCGACACGGTACCGAGACCCAGTACTTC. Translated, it gives CASSTRHGTETQYF.

The J gene is TRBJ1-6, the V gene TRBV6-1; D unclear. Germline V lookup: CDR1 MNHNS, CDR2 SASEGT. CDR3 length: 13 amino acids. Trimming left V 11 bases short and J 7 bases short, with 15 bases between. CDR3 region: CASAGERNSPLHF. For the CDR3, the DNA is TGTGCCTCGGCTGGGGAGAGGAATTCACCCCTCCACTTT.

About this clone: Sequence at one end of the junction differs from germline and may be a read error. The chain joins TRBV5-1 to TRBJ2-1, with TRBD2 matching 11 bases. The CDR3 consists of 17 residues. Germline CDR1 and CDR2: SGHRS and YFSETQ. CDR3 amino acids: CASGLINSGGAHNEQFF. The CDR3 region has the DNA TGCGCCAGCGGCTTAATAAATAGCGGGGGGGCTCATAATGAGCAGTTCTTC.

The chain is built from TRBV2 and TRBJ1-5; a possible D gene is TRBD1 (6 bases). CDR1 is SNHLY, CDR2 FYNNEI, per germline. The CDR3 totals 16 residues. Between the trimmed V and J ends, which lost 4 bases and 0 bases, there was a span of 13 bases. This CDR3 is CASSGDRLYSNQPQHF. DNA for the CDR3: TGTGCCAGCAGTGGAGACAGGCTTTATAGCAATCAGCCCCAGCATTTT.

CDR3 coding DNA: TGTGCCAGCTCACTACCGGGGGGGGGTCAGCCCCAGCATTTT. This codes for CASSLPGGGQPQHF. The rearrangement joins TRBV18 to TRBJ1-5; perhaps TRBD1 as D (5 bases). CDR3 length: 14 residues. Trimming cost V 4 bases and J 6 bases, with 13 bases left between them. Germline values: CDR1 KGHSH, CDR2 LQKENI.